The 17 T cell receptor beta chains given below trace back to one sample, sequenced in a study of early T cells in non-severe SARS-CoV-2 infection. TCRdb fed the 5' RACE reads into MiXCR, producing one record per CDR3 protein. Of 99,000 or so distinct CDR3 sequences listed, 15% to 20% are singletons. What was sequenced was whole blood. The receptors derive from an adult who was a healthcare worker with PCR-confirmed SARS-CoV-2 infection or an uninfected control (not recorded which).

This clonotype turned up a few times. This CDR3 is CASRPSPGLSETQYF. In DNA form, the CDR3 reads TGTGCCAGCCGCCCCTCCCCAGGGTTATCTGAGACCCAGTACTTC. The V gene is TRBV7-2, the J gene TRBJ2-5; a possible D gene is TRBD1 (5 bases). Per the germline V gene, CDR1 is SGHTA and CDR2 is FQGNSA. The CDR3 extends over 15 amino acids. V lost 8 bases and J lost 5, with 21 bases in between.

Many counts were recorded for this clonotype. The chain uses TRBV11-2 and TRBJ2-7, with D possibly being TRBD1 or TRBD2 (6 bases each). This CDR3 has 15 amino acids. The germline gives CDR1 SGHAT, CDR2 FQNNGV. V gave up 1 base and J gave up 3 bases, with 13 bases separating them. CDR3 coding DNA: TGTGCCAGCAGCTTAGTACGGGGGCAGTTCTACGAGCAGTACTTC. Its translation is CASSLVRGQFYEQYF.

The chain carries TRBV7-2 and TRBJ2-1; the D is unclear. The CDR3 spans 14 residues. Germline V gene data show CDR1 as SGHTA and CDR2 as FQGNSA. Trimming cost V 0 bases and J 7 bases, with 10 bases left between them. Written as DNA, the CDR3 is TGTGCCAGCAGCTTAGCAACGGGTCCAAATGAGCAGTTCTTC. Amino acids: CASSLATGPNEQFF.

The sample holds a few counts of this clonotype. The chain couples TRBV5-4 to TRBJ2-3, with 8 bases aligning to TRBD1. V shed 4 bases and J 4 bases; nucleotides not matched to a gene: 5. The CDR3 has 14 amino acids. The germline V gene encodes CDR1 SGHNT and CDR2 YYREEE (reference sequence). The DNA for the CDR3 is TGTGCCAGCAGCACTCAACAGGGGGCAGATACGCAGTATTTT. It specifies CASSTQQGADTQYF.

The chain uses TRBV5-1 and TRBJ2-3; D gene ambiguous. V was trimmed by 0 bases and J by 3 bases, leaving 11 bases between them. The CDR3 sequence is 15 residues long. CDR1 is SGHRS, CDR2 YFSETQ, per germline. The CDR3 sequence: CASSLVGRRTDTQYF. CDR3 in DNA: TGCGCCAGCAGCTTGGTGGGCCGCAGGACAGATACGCAGTATTTT.

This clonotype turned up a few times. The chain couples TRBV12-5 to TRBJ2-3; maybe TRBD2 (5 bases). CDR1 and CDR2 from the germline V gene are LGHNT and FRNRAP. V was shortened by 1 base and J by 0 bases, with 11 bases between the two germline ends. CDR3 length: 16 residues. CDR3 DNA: TGTGCTAGTGGTTTGGGGGAGTCACTTAGCACAGATACGCAGTATTTT. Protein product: CASGLGESLSTDTQYF. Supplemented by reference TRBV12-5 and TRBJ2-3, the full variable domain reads DARVTQTPRHKVTEMGQEVTMRCQPILGHNTVFWYRQTMMQGLELLAYFRNRAPLDDSGMPKDRFSAEMPDATLATLKIQPSEPRDSAVYFCASGLGESLSTDTQYFGPGTRLTVL.

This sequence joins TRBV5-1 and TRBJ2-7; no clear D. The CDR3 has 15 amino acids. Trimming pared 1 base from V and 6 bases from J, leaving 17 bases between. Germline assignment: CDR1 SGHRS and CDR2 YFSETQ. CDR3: CASSLTAGIAVEQYF. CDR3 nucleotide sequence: TGCGCCAGCAGCTTGACGGCAGGCATCGCGGTCGAGCAGTACTTC.

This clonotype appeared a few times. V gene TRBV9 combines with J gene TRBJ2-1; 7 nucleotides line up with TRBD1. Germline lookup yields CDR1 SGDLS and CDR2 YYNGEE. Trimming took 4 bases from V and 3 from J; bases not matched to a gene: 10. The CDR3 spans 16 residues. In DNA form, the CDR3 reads TGTGCCAGCAGCCCTCAGGGGGACCCTTTCTACAATGAGCAGTTCTTC. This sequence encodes CASSPQGDPFYNEQFF.

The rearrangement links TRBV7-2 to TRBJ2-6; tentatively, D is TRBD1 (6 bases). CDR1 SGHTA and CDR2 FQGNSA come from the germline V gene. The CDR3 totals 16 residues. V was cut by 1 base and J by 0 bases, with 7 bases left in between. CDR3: CASSLGGPSGANVLTF. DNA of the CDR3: TGTGCCAGCAGCTTAGGGGGGCCCTCTGGGGCCAACGTCCTGACTTTC. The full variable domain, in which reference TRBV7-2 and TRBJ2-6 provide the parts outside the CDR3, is GAGVSQSPSNKVTEKGKDVELRCDPISGHTALYWYRQSLGQGLEFLIYFQGNSAPDKSGLPSDRFSAERTGGSVSTLTIQRTQQEDSAVYLCASSLGGPSGANVLTFGAGSRLTVL.

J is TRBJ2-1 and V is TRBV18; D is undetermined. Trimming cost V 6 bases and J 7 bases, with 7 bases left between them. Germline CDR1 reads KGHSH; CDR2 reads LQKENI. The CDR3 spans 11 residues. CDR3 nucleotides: TGTGCCAGCTCTACCATGAATGAGCAGTTCTTC. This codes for CASSTMNEQFF.

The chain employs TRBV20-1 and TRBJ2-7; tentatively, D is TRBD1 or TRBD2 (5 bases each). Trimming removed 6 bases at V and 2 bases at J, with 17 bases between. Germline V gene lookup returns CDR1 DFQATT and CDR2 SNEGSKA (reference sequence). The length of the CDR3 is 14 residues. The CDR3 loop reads CSALPGAGTYEQYF. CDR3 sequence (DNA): TGCAGTGCCCTTCCCGGGGCAGGGACCTACGAGCAGTACTTC.

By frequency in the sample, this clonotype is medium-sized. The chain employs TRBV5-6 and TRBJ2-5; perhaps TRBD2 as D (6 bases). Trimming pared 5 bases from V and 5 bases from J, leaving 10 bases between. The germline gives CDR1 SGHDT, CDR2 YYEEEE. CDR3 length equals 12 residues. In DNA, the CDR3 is TGTGCCAGCAGGAACCTAGCGGAGACCCAGTACTTC. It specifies CASRNLAETQYF.

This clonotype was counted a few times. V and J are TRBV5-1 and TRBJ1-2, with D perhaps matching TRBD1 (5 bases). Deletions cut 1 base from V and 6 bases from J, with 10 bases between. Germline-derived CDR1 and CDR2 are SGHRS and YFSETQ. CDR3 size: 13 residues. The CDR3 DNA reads TGCGCCAGCAGCTTGACCCTGACAGATGGCTACACCTTC. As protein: CASSLTLTDGYTF. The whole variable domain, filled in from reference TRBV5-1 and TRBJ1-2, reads KAGVTQTPRYLIKTRGQQVTLSCSPISGHRSVSWYQQTPGQGLQFLFEYFSETQRNKGNFPGRFSGRQFSNSRSEMNVSTLELGDSALYLCASSLTLTDGYTFGSGTRLTVV.

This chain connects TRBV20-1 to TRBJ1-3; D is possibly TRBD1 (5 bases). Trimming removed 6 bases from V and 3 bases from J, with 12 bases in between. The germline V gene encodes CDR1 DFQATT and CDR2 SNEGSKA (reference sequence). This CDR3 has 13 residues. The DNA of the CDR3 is TGCAGTGCCGCTGGGGACTATGGAAACACCATATATTTT. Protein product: CSAAGDYGNTIYF.

As DNA, the CDR3 is TGTGCCAGCTCACCAACAGCTACATACTCCTATAATTCACCCCTCCACTTT. Its translation: CASSPTATYSYNSPLHF. The J gene is TRBJ1-6, the V gene TRBV18; D gene unclear. The CDR3 runs to 17 residues. CDR1 KGHSH and CDR2 LQKENI come from the germline V gene. Trimming took 2 bases from V and 0 from J, leaving 11 bases between them.

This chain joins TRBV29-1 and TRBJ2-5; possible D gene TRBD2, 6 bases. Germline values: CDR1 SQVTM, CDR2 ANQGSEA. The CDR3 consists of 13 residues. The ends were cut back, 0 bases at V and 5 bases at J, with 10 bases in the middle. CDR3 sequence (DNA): TGCAGCGTTGAAGAGGAGGCGGGGGAGACCCAGTACTTC. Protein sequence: CSVEEEAGETQYF.

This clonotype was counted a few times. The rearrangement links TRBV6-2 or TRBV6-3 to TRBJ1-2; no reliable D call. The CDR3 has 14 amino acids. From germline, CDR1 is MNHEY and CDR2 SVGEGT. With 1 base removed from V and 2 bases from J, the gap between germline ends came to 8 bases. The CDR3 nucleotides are TGTGCCAGCAGTTACTGGACCGCAAACTATGGCTACACCTTC. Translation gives CASSYWTANYGYTF.